The sample holds many counts of the clone carrying this T cell receptor (beta chain). This record comes from a study of blood T cell repertoires in COVID-19. Using immunoSEQ multiplex PCR, the repertoire was profiled, and TCRdb retains in-frame clones only, with some absent. The sample shows roughly 100,000 clones, about 76% of them seen only once. This receptor was obtained from a woman between 65 and 79 years old with acute or convalescent COVID-19. Material: peripheral blood.

The CDR3 DNA reads TGTGCCAGCAGCCAACAGGCCAGGGGATACAATGAGCAGTTCTTC. The encoded protein is CASSQQARGYNEQFF. The gene calls are TRBV3-1 (or the pseudogene TRBV3-2) and TRBJ2-1; tentative D call: TRBD1 (6 bases). The V end lost 2 bases, the J end lost 4 bases, and 12 bases lay between the germline ends. The CDR3 length is 15 residues. In germline, CDR1 is LGHDT, CDR2 YNNKEL (reference sequence).